The rows below give T cell receptor beta chains drawn from one sample of a study of T cells in Graves' hyperthyroidism and ophthalmopathy. MiXCR, run by TCRdb on the multiplex PCR reads, gives a single entry per CDR3 protein. The repertoire holds some 700,000 distinct CDR3 sequences, with 15% to 20% as singletons. Sequenced: blood. The origin of the receptors is a man in his fifties with Graves' hyperthyroidism. Both conserved end residues are trimmed from each CDR3.

V gene	J gene	CDR3 protein
TRBV10-2	TRBJ2-7	AIRDSYEQY
TRBV12-3/TRBV12-4	TRBJ1-3	ASSPDGSSGNTIY
TRBV2	TRBJ2-1	ASSRRQALNEQF
TRBV11-2	TRBJ2-1	ASSLDHNEQF
TRBV7-2	TRBJ1-5	ASSSGRTGFDQPQH
TRBV4-1	TRBJ2-2	ASSLVPGELF
TRBV6-5	TRBJ1-2	ASSSGLTGLGYGYT
TRBV28	TRBJ2-7	ASRPGTSLYEQY
TRBV10-2	TRBJ1-1	ASTRQTNTEAF
TRBV28	TRBJ2-2	ASSKNQGAGELF
TRBV29-1	TRBJ2-3	SNTLETGTTDTQY
TRBV19	TRBJ1-5	ASSSTADQPQH
TRBV7-3	TRBJ2-1	ASSVLAGLSYNEQF
TRBV20-1	TRBJ1-2	GSRDSQGPYGYT
TRBV20-1	TRBJ2-1	SASKTGEGLRNEQF
TRBV11-2	TRBJ1-4	ASSPGHNNEKLF
TRBV6-1	TRBJ2-1	ASSRDGTSAHNEQF
TRBV30	TRBJ1-6	AWSDTSWATSPLH
TRBV28	TRBJ1-1	ASSSAQGRNTEAF
TRBV14	TRBJ2-7	ASSHSGQAVYEQY
TRBV2	TRBJ1-4	ASNLDRGEKLF
TRBV5-1	TRBJ1-1	ASSLGQGEGTEAF
TRBV12-3/TRBV12-4	TRBJ2-6	ASTLGPGAGANVLT
TRBV18	TRBJ1-1	ASSPRGTRGYTEAF
TRBV9	TRBJ1-1	ASSVGGGPGSLNTEAF
TRBV29-1	TRBJ2-3	SVDKTSDTQY
TRBV6-1	TRBJ2-2	ASGGQSNTGELF
TRBV6-2/TRBV6-3	TRBJ1-5	ASRGQGASNQPQH
TRBV19	TRBJ1-5	ASQDRAFQPQH
TRBV27	TRBJ2-7	ASSLSSGISAYEQY
TRBV7-9	TRBJ1-4	ASSLLGGSAEKLF
TRBV7-8	TRBJ1-3	ASSSTRPGLSGNTIY
TRBV12-5	TRBJ2-3	ASGLVSNPTDTQY
TRBV7-2	TRBJ1-2	ASSSSPGQGRANGYT
TRBV19	TRBJ2-7	ASSIIDGSSYEQY
TRBV7-3	TRBJ1-1	ASSRDRQNTEAF
TRBV25-1	TRBJ2-5	ASSESDRAGETQY
TRBV11-2	TRBJ2-3	ASTLAETDTQY
TRBV28	TRBJ2-7	ASSFSLLAGEHIGEQY
TRBV12-3/TRBV12-4	TRBJ1-2	ASSLAQWNYGYT
TRBV6-2/TRBV6-3	TRBJ1-2	ASSYSRDGGYT
TRBV19	TRBJ1-5	ASSIVRGAEQPQH
TRBV5-1	TRBJ2-3	ASSLLVPSSGDTQY
TRBV7-9	TRBJ2-2	ASSLGLAGVRTGELF
TRBV28	TRBJ2-1	ASSTPGGASYNEQF
TRBV20-1	TRBJ2-5	SATRQGLETQY
TRBV7-6	TRBJ2-1	ASSLGDTHNEQF
TRBV3-1	TRBJ2-7	ASSQDPGQRQY
TRBV7-8	TRBJ2-1	ASSLTLGGKDEQF